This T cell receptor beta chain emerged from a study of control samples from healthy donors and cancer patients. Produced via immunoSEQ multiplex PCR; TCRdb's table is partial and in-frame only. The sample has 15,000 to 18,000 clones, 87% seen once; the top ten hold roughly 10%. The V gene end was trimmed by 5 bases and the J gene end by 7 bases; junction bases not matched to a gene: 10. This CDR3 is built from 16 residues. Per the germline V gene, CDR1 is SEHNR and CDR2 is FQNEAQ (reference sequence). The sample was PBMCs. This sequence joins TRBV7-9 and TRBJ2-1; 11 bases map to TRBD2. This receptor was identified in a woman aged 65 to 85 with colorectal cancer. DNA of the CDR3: TGTGCCAGCAGCCCCCCCCTAGCGGGAGGCATGAATGAGCAGTTCTTC. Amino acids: CASSPPLAGGMNEQFF.